Listed below are T cell receptor beta chains from one sample, sequenced in a study of post-analysis software for immune sequencing data. MiXCR, run by TCRdb on the PCR reads, gives a single entry per CDR3 protein. Of approximately 250,000 distinct CDR3 sequences in the sample, 30% to 45% were seen once. Sequencing was performed on blood. The receptors derive from a girl aged 10 to 17 with multiple sclerosis. Both conserved end residues are part of each CDR3. A D gene is named only where the DNA matches it firmly. For some rows the clone size is stated as once, few or many, or as a class when expanded; others skip it.

TRBV11-1	many	.	16	TRBJ1-2	CASSSGRTGPGYGYTF	TGTGCCAGCAGCTCCGGACGAACAGGGCCCGGGTATGGCTACACCTTC
TRBV2	few	TRBD2	17	TRBJ2-7	CASSEGTSGGATYEQYF	TGTGCCAGCAGTGAAGGGACTAGCGGGGGGGCTACCTACGAGCAGTACTTC
TRBV12-3/TRBV12-4	many	.	13	TRBJ2-5	CASSFGRGETQYF	TGTGCCAGCAGTTTTGGCAGGGGAGAGACCCAGTACTTC
TRBV3-1	few	TRBD2	17	TRBJ2-7	CASSQEGLAGRTYEQYF	TGTGCCAGCAGCCAAGAGGGTCTAGCGGGCCGCACCTACGAGCAGTACTTC
TRBV7-9	.	.	14	TRBJ2-1	CTSSFGATYNEQFF	TGTACCAGCAGCTTCGGCGCTACCTACAATGAGCAGTTCTTC
TRBV20-1	.	.	16	TRBJ2-1	CSAKIRGGLLYNEQFF	TGCAGTGCTAAAATCCGCGGGGGCCTCCTTTACAATGAGCAGTTCTTC
TRBV20-1	.	TRBD2	15	TRBJ2-1	CSAGLTGGGRNERFF	TGCAGTGCCGGCCTAACGGGAGGAGGGAGGAATGAGCGGTTCTTC
TRBV11-2	.	.	17	TRBJ1-1	CASSPRWDSRANTEAFF	TGTGCCAGCAGCCCTAGGTGGGACTCGAGGGCGAACACTGAAGCTTTCTTT
TRBV12-3/TRBV12-4	few	.	14	TRBJ1-1	CATRRGPMNTEAFF	TGTGCCACTCGTCGGGGGCCGATGAACACTGAAGCTTTCTTT
TRBV21-1	.	.	12	TRBJ1-2	CASSLRRPGYTF	TGTGCCAGCAGCCTACGGAGGCCAGGCTACACCTTC
TRBV6-2/TRBV6-3	many	TRBD2	15	TRBJ2-1	CASSYPAGDYNEQFF	TGTGCCAGCAGTTACCCAGCGGGGGACTACAATGAGCAGTTCTTC
TRBV5-1	many	TRBD1	15	TRBJ2-4	CASSLEDRVHNIQYF	TGCGCCAGCAGCTTGGAGGACAGGGTTCACAACATTCAGTACTTC